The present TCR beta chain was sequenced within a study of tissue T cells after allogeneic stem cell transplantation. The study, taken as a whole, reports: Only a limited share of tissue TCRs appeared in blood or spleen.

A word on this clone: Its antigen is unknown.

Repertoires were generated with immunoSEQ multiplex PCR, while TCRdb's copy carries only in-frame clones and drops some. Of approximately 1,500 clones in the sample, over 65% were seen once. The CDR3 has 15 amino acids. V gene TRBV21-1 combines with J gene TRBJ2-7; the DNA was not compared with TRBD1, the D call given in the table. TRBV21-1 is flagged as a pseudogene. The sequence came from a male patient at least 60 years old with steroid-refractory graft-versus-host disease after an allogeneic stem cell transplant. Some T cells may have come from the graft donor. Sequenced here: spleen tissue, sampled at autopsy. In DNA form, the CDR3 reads TGTGCCAGCAGCAAAGTGGACAGGACGGGCTACGAGCAGTACTTC. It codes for CASSKVDRTGYEQYF.